This T cell receptor beta chain comes out of a study of early stage breast cancer tumors. Whole-study context: About 80% of the 16 invasive tumors were ER+, PR+ and HER2-.

A remark on this clone: Antigen: not known.

Regarding the study as a whole: Compared with adjacent normal breast tissue, tumors showed about 2.3-fold greater T cell density and higher clonality.

Generated by immunoSEQ multiplex PCR, the TCRdb table keeps only in-frame clones and is missing some. The sample includes 5,000 or so clones, just under 70% of them seen just once. Between the trimmed V and J ends, which lost 0 bases and 7 bases, there was a span of 13 bases. CDR3 length equals 14 residues. CDR1 SGHTA and CDR2 FQGTGA come from the germline V gene. The sample was normal breast tissue next to the tumor. The clonotype originates from a person in their 60s with breast cancer. The V call is TRBV7-3, the J call TRBJ2-7; D might be TRBD1 or TRBD2, each matching 5 bases. Here the CDR3 reads CASSLTPGTREQYF. CDR3 in DNA: TGTGCCAGCAGCTTAACGCCGGGGACGAGGGAGCAGTACTTC. The complete variable domain, with remaining parts taken from reference TRBV7-3 and TRBJ2-7, reads GAGVSQTPSNKVTEKGKYVELRCDPISGHTALYWYRQSLGQGPEFLIYFQGTGAADDSGLPNDRFFAVRPEGSVSTLKIQRTERGDSAVYLCASSLTPGTREQYFGPGTRLTVT.